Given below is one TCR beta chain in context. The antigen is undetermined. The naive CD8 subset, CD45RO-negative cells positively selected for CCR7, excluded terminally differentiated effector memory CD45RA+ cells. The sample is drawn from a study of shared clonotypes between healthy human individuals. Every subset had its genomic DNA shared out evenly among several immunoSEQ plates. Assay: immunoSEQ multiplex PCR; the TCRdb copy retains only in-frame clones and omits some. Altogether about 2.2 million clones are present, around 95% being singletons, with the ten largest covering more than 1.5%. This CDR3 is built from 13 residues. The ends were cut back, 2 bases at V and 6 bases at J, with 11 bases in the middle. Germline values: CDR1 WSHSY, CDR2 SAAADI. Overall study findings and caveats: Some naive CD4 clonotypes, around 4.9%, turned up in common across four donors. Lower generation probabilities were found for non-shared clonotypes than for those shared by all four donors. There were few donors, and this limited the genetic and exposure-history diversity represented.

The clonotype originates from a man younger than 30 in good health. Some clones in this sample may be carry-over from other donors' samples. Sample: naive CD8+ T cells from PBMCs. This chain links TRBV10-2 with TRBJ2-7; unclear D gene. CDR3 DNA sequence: TGCGCCAGCAGTGAGACACGCGCATCCGAGCAGTACTTC. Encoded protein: CASSETRASEQYF.